Listed below are T cell receptor beta chains from one sample, sequenced in a study of cytomegalovirus exposure and HLA in healthy donors. Sequencing used immunoSEQ multiplex PCR; TCRdb keeps in-frame clones, though not all of them. In the table there are around 63,000 clones, approximately 81% of which are singletons. The sequencing sample was made of PBMCs. The receptors were gathered from a woman in her 30s in good health and CMV-seronegative. Each CDR3 is given with its conserved first and last residue. A D gene is named only where the DNA matches it firmly. Clone size is given for some rows only: seen once, a few or many times, or a class if the clone is expanded.

V gene	clone size	J gene	D gene	CDR3 DNA	CDR3 protein
TRBV30	NA	TRBJ1-2	NA	TGTGCCTGGAGTGTACAGGGTGCCTATGGCTACACCTTC	CAWSVQGAYGYTF
TRBV19	NA	TRBJ2-1	TRBD2	TGTGCCAGTAGTAGATCGTCGACTAGCGGGGGGTCCCCTAGGTACAATGAGCAGTTCTTC	CASSRSSTSGGSPRYNEQFF
TRBV10-3	NA	TRBJ2-1	TRBD2	TGTGCCATCACCAGTCAGACTAGCGGGGGAAACTCCTACAATGAGCAGTTCTTC	CAITSQTSGGNSYNEQFF
TRBV19	NA	TRBJ1-6	TRBD1	TGTGCCAGCCAACAGGGGGGCTATAATTCACCCCTCCACTTT	CASQQGGYNSPLHF
TRBV13	NA	TRBJ1-5	NA	TGTGCCAGCAGCTTAGGACCCCCCTCAGGGATGGGCTACAATCAGCCCCAGCATTTT	CASSLGPPSGMGYNQPQHF
TRBV28	few	TRBJ2-1	TRBD1	TGTGCCAGCAGTTCTCATCTCGCCGTGACAGGGGGTCAGTACAATGAGCAGTTCTTC	CASSSHLAVTGGQYNEQFF
TRBV14	few	TRBJ1-6	NA	TGTGCCAGCAGCCACGATAATTCACCCCTCCACTTT	CASSHDNSPLHF
TRBV4-1	NA	TRBJ2-1	TRBD2	TGCGCCAGCAGCCAAGCCCATTGGCGGGGGGGCCTCGACTCCTACAATGAGCAGTTCTTC	CASSQAHWRGGLDSYNEQFF
TRBV5-1	NA	TRBJ2-7	NA	TGCGCCAGCAGCTTGGAGCCTCTCTTAACCTACGAGCAGTACTTC	CASSLEPLLTYEQYF
TRBV5-1	NA	TRBJ2-3	TRBD2	TGCGCCAGCAGCCCCCGGGGGGAGGGTTGGACAGATACGCAGTATTTT	CASSPRGEGWTDTQYF
TRBV18	NA	TRBJ2-7	TRBD1	TGTGCCAGCTCCCGGGACAGCTCAGGGAACGAGCAGTACTTC	CASSRDSSGNEQYF
TRBV19	NA	TRBJ1-2	NA	TGTGCCAGTAGTATAAAAAAGGAGCGCGGCTATGGCTACACCTTC	CASSIKKERGYGYTF
TRBV5-6	once	TRBJ1-2	TRBD1	TGTGCCAGCAGCCCTGGGACAGGGGGGGATGGAGGCTACACCTTC	CASSPGTGGDGGYTF
TRBV19	once	TRBJ2-1	TRBD2	TGTGCCAGTAGCCTACCGAAAAAGACTAGCGCCTCCTACAATGAGCAGTTCTTC	CASSLPKKTSASYNEQFF
TRBV14	NA	TRBJ1-2	TRBD1	TGTGCCAGCAGCCAACACGGGAAGGGACAGAACTATGGCTACACCTTC	CASSQHGKGQNYGYTF
TRBV30	few	TRBJ1-1	NA	TGTGCCTGGGGCGGGCTTCGTGAAGCTTTCTTT	CAWGGLREAFF
TRBV19	NA	TRBJ1-1	TRBD1	TGTGCCAGTCTACAGGGGGCAGCTGAAGCTTTCTTT	CASLQGAAEAFF
TRBV29-1	few	TRBJ1-1	NA	TGCAGCGTCTCACCCAAAGCGGGGGAAGCTTTCTTT	CSVSPKAGEAFF
TRBV25-1	NA	TRBJ1-1	TRBD1	TGTGCCAGCAGTGGAGGGGGCGAGTCCCTAGAAGCTTTCTTT	CASSGGGESLEAFF
TRBV5-1	NA	TRBJ2-6	NA	TGCGCCAGCAGCCAGGACAGAACTGGGGGAAATTCTGGGGCCAACGTCCTGACTTTC	CASSQDRTGGNSGANVLTF
TRBV7-8	NA	TRBJ1-5	NA	TGTGCCAGCAGCTTAGACAGATCACGCAATCAGCCCCAGCATTTT	CASSLDRSRNQPQHF
TRBV5-1	NA	TRBJ2-2	TRBD2	TGCGCCAGCACCCGGGGACTAGCGGGGGGGCAGATCACCGGGGAGCTGTTTTTT	CASTRGLAGGQITGELFF
TRBV5-1	NA	TRBJ1-1	NA	TGCGCCAGCAGGTCTTTGGACAGAAGCAACACTGAAGCTTTCTTT	CASRSLDRSNTEAFF
TRBV7-2	NA	TRBJ2-1	NA	TGTGCCAGCAGCCCGATAGGGGGTGTCTCCTACAATGAGCAGTTCTTC	CASSPIGGVSYNEQFF
TRBV6-5	NA	TRBJ1-1	NA	TGTGCCAGCAGTTACTCGATTATCAGGGTTAACACTGAAGCTTTCTTT	CASSYSIIRVNTEAFF
TRBV11-3	few	TRBJ2-7	NA	TGTGCCAGCAGCCCCTCGAGGGCTTGGACCTACGAGCAGTACTTC	CASSPSRAWTYEQYF
TRBV6-5	NA	TRBJ1-2	TRBD1	TGTGCCAGCAGTTATACCGGGACAGGCATCTATGGCTACACCTTC	CASSYTGTGIYGYTF
TRBV19	NA	TRBJ2-5	TRBD2	TGTGCCAGTAGCGCGGGGCCGGGAGGAGAGACCCAGTACTTC	CASSAGPGGETQYF
TRBV11-2	NA	TRBJ1-6	TRBD1	TGTGCCAGCAGCTCGGGACAGGGGTACGGAGATTCACCCCTCCACTTT	CASSSGQGYGDSPLHF
TRBV5-4	NA	TRBJ2-1	TRBD2	TGTGCCAGCAGCGAACAAACACTAGCGGGGGGGCACTACAATGAGCAGTTCTTC	CASSEQTLAGGHYNEQFF
TRBV27	few	TRBJ2-7	NA	TGTGCCAGCAGAGAACGCGACAGCCCGTCCTACGAGCAGTACTTC	CASRERDSPSYEQYF
TRBV5-1	NA	TRBJ2-1	TRBD1	TGCGCCAGCAGCTTGGGGGACAGGGTCAAAGAGCAGTTCTTC	CASSLGDRVKEQFF
TRBV7-6	NA	TRBJ2-1	NA	TGTGCCAGCAGCTTAGGGGGCGGTGCGAATGAGCAGTTCTTC	CASSLGGGANEQFF
TRBV28	NA	TRBJ2-7	TRBD1	TGTGCCAGCGGATTCCGACAGGGGGCCTACGAGCAGTACTTC	CASGFRQGAYEQYF
TRBV27	NA	TRBJ2-2	TRBD1	TGTGCCAGCAGTCGGTTGGGACAGGGGTTTATAGGCGGGGAGCTGTTTTTT	CASSRLGQGFIGGELFF
TRBV4-3	NA	TRBJ2-2	NA	TGCGCCAGCAGCCAAGATCCGGTGGGGCTCTTTACGCGCGGGGAGCTGTTTTTT	CASSQDPVGLFTRGELFF
TRBV20-1	NA	TRBJ1-1	NA	TGCAGTGCTAGAGATGGGGGGGATTTT	CSARDGGDF